A single sample gave rise to the 14 T cell receptor beta chains below, sequenced in a study of blood T cell repertoires in COVID-19. This table comes from immunoSEQ multiplex PCR, and its TCRdb copy is limited to in-frame clones, with some not included. Here the sample spans roughly 100,000 clones, roughly 91% being singletons. Sequenced: peripheral blood. All receptors come from an elderly woman with active COVID-19.

The chain combines TRBV19 with TRBJ2-1; TRBD1 agrees at 7 bases. J lost 0 bases, V lost 8 bases, and 10 bases had no gene match. This CDR3 spans 16 amino acids. Per germline, CDR1 LNHDA and CDR2 SQIVND (reference sequence). This CDR3 reads CASEGAGYSSYNEQFF. CDR3 nucleotides: TGTGCCAGTGAGGGGGCAGGTTACAGCTCCTACAATGAGCAGTTCTTC.

The V and J genes are TRBV2 and TRBJ2-3; 8 nucleotides agree with TRBD2. V shed 5 bases, J shed 3 bases, and the junction held 7 bases outside the gene matches. The CDR3 totals 15 residues. Germline values: CDR1 SNHLY, CDR2 FYNNEI. The CDR3 nucleotides are TGTGCCAGCAGTCGGACTAGCTGGGATACAGATACGCAGTATTTT. Translated: CASSRTSWDTDTQYF.

This clone appeared a few times. The J gene is TRBJ2-3, the V gene TRBV28; D call uncertain. Germline lookup yields CDR1 MDHEN and CDR2 SYDVKM. The CDR3 is made up of 14 amino acids. V lost 3 bases and J lost 0, with 7 bases in between. Here the CDR3 reads CASSFLVSTDTQYF. CDR3 sequence (DNA): TGTGCCAGCAGTTTCCTCGTGAGCACAGATACGCAGTATTTT.

The chain couples TRBV7-2 to TRBJ2-3; 7 bases are shared with TRBD2. The CDR3 sequence is 18 residues long. Germline CDR1 is SGHTA and CDR2 is FQGNSA. J lost 1 base, V lost 5 bases, and 15 bases had no gene match. This CDR3 is CASSPVGLAETRTDTQYF. The DNA of the CDR3 is TGTGCCAGCAGCCCCGTTGGGCTAGCGGAGACCCGCACAGATACGCAGTATTTT.

Points on this clone: Sequence at one end of the junction differs from germline and may be a read error. The chain joins TRBV7-3 to TRBJ2-1; D ambiguous. CDR3 length: 11 amino acids. Germline CDR1 is SGHTA and CDR2 is FQGTGA. The CDR3 DNA reads TGTGCCAGCAGCTCCTTCAATGAGCAGTTCTTC. Translating it yields CASSSFNEQFF. Variable domain in full (rest from reference TRBV7-3 and TRBJ2-1): GAGVSQTPSNKVTEKGKYVELRCDPISGHTALYWYRQSLGQGPEFLIYFQGTGAADDSGLPNDRFFAVRPEGSVSTLKIQRTERGDSAVYLCASSSFNEQFFGPGTRLTVL.

The chain has TRBV10-3 and TRBJ2-3; D is unresolved. Germline V gives CDR1 ENHRY, CDR2 SYGVKD. The length of the CDR3 is 15 residues. V was shortened by 3 bases and J by 0 bases, with 10 bases between the two germline ends. CDR3 bases: TGTGCCATCAGTGAAGGCGGAACTAGCACAGATACGCAGTATTTT. Amino acid sequence: CAISEGGTSTDTQYF.

Concerning this clone itself: Sequence at one end of the junction differs from germline and may be a read error. Different DNA sequences within this sample yield the same CDR3. The rearrangement joins TRBV2 to TRBJ2-2; TRBD2 agrees at 9 bases. Looked up from germline, CDR1 is SNHLY and CDR2 is FYNNEI. This CDR3 comprises 15 residues. The CDR3 DNA reads TGTGCCAGCAAATCAAGACTAGCGGACACCGGGGAGCTGTTTTTC. Translated, it gives CASKSRLADTGELFF.

This clone was counted a few times. This chain connects TRBV29-1 to TRBJ2-3; D not resolved. The germline CDR1 and CDR2 sequences are SQVTM and ANQGSEA. Trimming took off 0 bases at V and 3 bases at J, with 4 bases between the two ends. This CDR3 is 12 amino acids long. The CDR3 spells CSVEDQTDTQYF. Here the CDR3 DNA reads TGCAGCGTTGAAGATCAGACAGATACGCAGTATTTT.

The rearrangement uses TRBV5-1 and TRBJ1-6; TRBD1 matches 10 bases. Germline CDR1 reads SGHRS; CDR2 reads YFSETQ. The CDR3 sequence is 15 residues long. The V and J ends lost 4 bases and 6 bases, in that order; junction bases with no gene match: 4. The CDR3 DNA follows: TGCGCCAGCAGCCCCCGGGACAGGGGTAATTCACCCCTCCACTTT. It specifies CASSPRDRGNSPLHF.

The rearrangement uses TRBV7-2 and TRBJ2-3; TRBD2 matches at 12 bases. This CDR3 comprises 16 residues. Germline lookup yields CDR1 SGHTA and CDR2 FQGNSA. Trimming at V came to 5 bases and at J to 3 bases, leaving 6 bases not matched to a gene. The CDR3 sequence is CASSPHGTSGTDTQYF. CDR3 DNA sequence: TGTGCCAGCAGCCCCCATGGGACTAGCGGGACAGATACGCAGTATTTT.

CDR3 protein: CASSLVLSVTEAFF. CDR3 bases: TGTGCCAGCAGCTTAGTATTATCAGTCACTGAAGCTTTCTTT. The chain uses TRBV7-2 and TRBJ1-1; D unresolved. The length of the CDR3 is 14 residues. V was pared by 1 base and J by 4 bases, with 10 bases between. Germline values: CDR1 SGHTA, CDR2 FQGNSA.

V usage is TRBV9 and J usage is TRBJ2-7, with D tentatively TRBD2 (5 bases). Germline-derived CDR1 and CDR2 are SGDLS and YYNGEE. This CDR3 region has 15 residues. V was clipped by 0 bases and J by 5 bases, with 15 bases between them. The CDR3 DNA is TGTGCCAGCAGCGTAGGCCCAGCGGCCCTCCACGAGCAGTACTTC. Translation gives CASSVGPAALHEQYF.

The chain recombines TRBV19 with TRBJ1-3; TRBD1 aligns across 7 bases. V shed 5 bases and J 3 bases; nucleotides not matched to a gene: 7. Germline CDR1 LNHDA, CDR2 SQIVND (reference sequence). The CDR3 contains 15 residues. The CDR3 nucleotides are TGTGCCAGTAGTCCGACAGGGTCTTTTGGAAACACCATATATTTT. As protein: CASSPTGSFGNTIYF.

This clone was seen just once. The CDR3 reads CASSSADGVHGYTF. The DNA for the CDR3 is TGTGCCAGCAGTTCCGCCGACGGAGTCCATGGCTACACCTTC. V is TRBV6-2 or TRBV6-3 and J is TRBJ1-2; D call uncertain. CDR3 length: 14 residues. The V gene's germline CDR1 is MNHEY and CDR2 SVGEGT. Trimming shortened V by 4 bases and J by 6 bases, and 15 bases separated the two germline ends.